This is a list of T cell receptor beta chains from one sample in a study of blood T cell repertoires in COVID-19. Data came from immunoSEQ multiplex PCR; TCRdb stores just in-frame clones and leaves some out. The sample consists of roughly 280,000 clones, 85% to 90% of them appearing once. The sequencing input was PBMCs or T cells enriched from blood (not recorded which). The origin of the receptors is a woman in her twenties or thirties with acute COVID-19. CDR3s include the opening cysteine and the closing phenylalanine or tryptophan. The order of the fields is V gene, D gene, J gene, clone size, CDR3 protein, CDR3 DNA. D genes are given only for firm matches. Not all rows give a size; the values are once, few, many and, for expanded clones, a class.

TRBV24-1,TRBD2,TRBJ2-3,-,CATSEPGLAANTQYF,TGTGCCACCAGTGAGCCGGGACTAGCGGCCAATACGCAGTATTTT
TRBV28,TRBD2,TRBJ2-3,once,CASSARLAGGPDTQYF,TGTGCCAGCAGTGCCAGACTAGCGGGAGGGCCAGATACGCAGTATTTT
TRBV28,TRBD1,TRBJ1-2,-,CASSPPTGVGYGYTF,TGTGCCAGCAGTCCCCCCACAGGGGTAGGGTATGGCTACACCTTC
TRBV3-1/TRBV3-2,TRBD1,TRBJ1-6,-,CASSQESGGVSPLHF,TGTGCCAGCAGTCAGGAATCAGGGGGCGTTTCACCCCTCCACTTT
TRBV10-3,TRBD2,TRBJ2-3,-,CAISESGTSADTQYF,TGTGCCATCAGTGAGTCCGGGACTAGCGCCGATACGCAGTATTTT
TRBV28,TRBD1,TRBJ1-1,-,CASSIDRGGEAAFF,TGTGCCAGCAGTATTGACAGGGGAGGAGAAGCAGCTTTCTTT
TRBV10-3,-,TRBJ2-1,-,CAISESNVGGDEQFF,TGTGCCATCAGTGAGTCGAACGTTGGGGGCGATGAGCAGTTCTTC
TRBV6-1,TRBD2,TRBJ2-1,-,CASSDRRLAGRNEQFF,TGTGCCAGCAGTGATCGGAGACTAGCGGGCCGGAATGAGCAGTTCTTC
TRBV9,TRBD2,TRBJ2-3,many,CASSGLAGGSDTQYF,TGTGCCAGCAGCGGCCTGGCGGGAGGTTCAGATACGCAGTATTTT
TRBV6-1,-,TRBJ1-5,-,CASSEARMFNQPQHF,TGTGCCAGCAGTGAAGCGCGCATGTTTAATCAGCCCCAGCATTTT
TRBV19,TRBD2,TRBJ2-2,-,CASSTGLAAGELFF,TGTGCCAGTAGTACGGGACTAGCGGCCGGGGAGCTGTTTTTT
TRBV29-1,-,TRBJ1-4,-,CSVETPGGNEKLFF,TGCAGCGTTGAAACTCCGGGGGGAAATGAAAAACTGTTTTTT
TRBV9,-,TRBJ2-1,-,CASSVGSGIGEQFF,TGTGCCAGCAGCGTAGGGTCGGGGATAGGTGAGCAGTTCTTC
TRBV3-1/TRBV3-2,-,TRBJ2-6,-,CASSITGSGANVLTF,TGTGCCAGCAGCATCACAGGGTCTGGGGCCAACGTCCTGACTTTC
TRBV3-1/TRBV3-2,TRBD1,TRBJ2-3,-,CASSQRQGSTDTQYF,TGTGCCAGCAGCCAAAGACAGGGAAGTACAGATACGCAGTATTTT
TRBV28,-,TRBJ2-1,-,CASRPIRGRDEQFF,TGTGCCAGCAGACCTATTAGGGGGAGGGATGAGCAGTTCTTC
TRBV14,-,TRBJ2-1,once,CASSLAWTLYNEQFF,TGTGCCAGCAGCCTAGCTTGGACACTCTACAATGAGCAGTTCTTC
TRBV7-9,-,TRBJ2-1,-,CASSPPWSSERYNEQFF,TGTGCCAGCAGCCCCCCGTGGTCTAGCGAGCGGTACAATGAGCAGTTCTTC
TRBV5-6,TRBD1,TRBJ2-1,-,CASSSQGAPWDEQFF,TGTGCCAGCAGCTCGCAGGGGGCCCCCTGGGATGAGCAGTTCTTC
TRBV19,-,TRBJ1-5,-,CASIADSLNQPQHF,TGTGCCAGTATTGCTGACAGCCTCAATCAGCCCCAGCATTTT
TRBV28,TRBD1,TRBJ1-3,once,CASSPRTGDTIYF,TGTGCCAGCAGTCCACGGACAGGGGACACCATATATTTT
TRBV5-1,TRBD1,TRBJ2-7,-,CASSLAGGVIYEQYF,TGCGCCAGCAGCTTGGCAGGGGGAGTAATCTACGAGCAGTACTTC
TRBV25-1,TRBD1,TRBJ1-2,-,CASSEFDRVDGYTF,TGTGCCAGCAGTGAATTCGACAGGGTGGATGGCTACACCTTC
TRBV27,TRBD1,TRBJ1-5,-,CASSLWTGGNQPQHF,TGTGCCAGCAGTTTATGGACAGGGGGGAATCAGCCCCAGCATTTT
TRBV19,TRBD1,TRBJ2-1,-,CASSQWTGGGTYNEQFF,TGTGCCAGTAGTCAGTGGACAGGGGGAGGAACCTACAATGAGCAGTTCTTC
TRBV7-2,-,TRBJ1-3,-,CASSFLSSGNTIYF,TGTGCCAGCAGCTTTCTGAGCTCTGGAAACACCATATATTTT
TRBV6-5,-,TRBJ2-7,-,CASRAQTGTSWQYF,TGTGCCAGCAGGGCCCAGACAGGTACTTCTTGGCAGTACTTC
TRBV28,TRBD1,TRBJ1-5,-,CASSLGTERQPQHF,TGTGCCAGCAGTCTTGGGACAGAAAGGCAGCCCCAGCATTTT
TRBV6-6,TRBD1,TRBJ2-1,-,CASSSGTGGYNEQFF,TGTGCCAGCAGCTCCGGGACAGGGGGTTACAATGAGCAGTTCTTC
TRBV2,-,TRBJ1-5,-,CASSRDIPNQPQHF,TGTGCCAGCAGCCGGGACATTCCCAATCAGCCCCAGCATTTT
TRBV13,TRBD1,TRBJ2-1,-,CASSFKSGGPGVYNEQFF,TGTGCCAGCAGCTTCAAATCAGGGGGCCCCGGGGTATACAATGAGCAGTTCTTC